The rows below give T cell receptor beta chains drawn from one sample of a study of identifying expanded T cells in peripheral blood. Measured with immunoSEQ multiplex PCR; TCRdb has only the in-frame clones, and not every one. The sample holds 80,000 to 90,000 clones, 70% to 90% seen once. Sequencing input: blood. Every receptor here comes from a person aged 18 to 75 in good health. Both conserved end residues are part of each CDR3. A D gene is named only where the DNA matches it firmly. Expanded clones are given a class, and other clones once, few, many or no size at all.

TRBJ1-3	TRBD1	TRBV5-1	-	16	TGCGCCAGCAGCTTGGCGGGACAGGGCTCGGGAAACACCATATATTTT	CASSLAGQGSGNTIYF
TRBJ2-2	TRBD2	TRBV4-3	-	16	TGCGCCAGCAGCCCTCAGGGACTAGACATCACCGGGGAGCTGTTTTTT	CASSPQGLDITGELFF
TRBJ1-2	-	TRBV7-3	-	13	TGTGCCAGCAGCTTGGGCCCCCGATATGGCTACACCTTC	CASSLGPRYGYTF
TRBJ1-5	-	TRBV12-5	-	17	TGTGCTAGTGGTTTGGTATGGTCGGGAAGGGAAAATCAGCCCCAGCATTTT	CASGLVWSGRENQPQHF
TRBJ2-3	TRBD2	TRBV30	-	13	TGTGCCGGGTCAAGCGGGGTATACGATACGCAGTATTTT	CAGSSGVYDTQYF
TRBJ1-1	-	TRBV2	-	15	TGTGCCAGCAGTGAATGGGGAGGGTTCCGGACTGAAGCTTTCTTT	CASSEWGGFRTEAFF
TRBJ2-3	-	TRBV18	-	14	TGTGCCAGCTCACCAAAGGCCCCCACAGATACGCAGTATTTT	CASSPKAPTDTQYF
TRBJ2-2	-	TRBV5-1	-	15	TGCGCCAGCAGCTTGGCCGCGGGGTCGGCCGGGGAGCTGTTTTTT	CASSLAAGSAGELFF
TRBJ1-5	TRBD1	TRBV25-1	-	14	TGTGCCAGCGCGGGACAGTATAGCAATCAGCCCCAGCATTTT	CASAGQYSNQPQHF
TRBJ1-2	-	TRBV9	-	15	TGTGCCAGCAGCGTACGGGTCTCGGGGGGCGAGGGCTACACCTTC	CASSVRVSGGEGYTF
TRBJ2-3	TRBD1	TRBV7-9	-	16	TGTGCCAGCAGCTCGACAGGGACCCGGTTAACAGATACGCAGTATTTT	CASSSTGTRLTDTQYF
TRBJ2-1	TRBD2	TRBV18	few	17	TGTGCCAGCTCACCACTGACTAGCGGAAGCTCCTACAATGAGCAGTTCTTC	CASSPLTSGSSYNEQFF
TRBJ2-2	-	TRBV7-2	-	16	TGTGCCAGCAGCTTCGGTCTGGCGGAGAACACCGGGGAGCTGTTTTTT	CASSFGLAENTGELFF
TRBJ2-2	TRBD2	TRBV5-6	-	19	TGTGCCAGCAGGCCCAGGACTAGCGGGAGCGTGGGGAACACCGGGGAGCTGTTTTTT	CASRPRTSGSVGNTGELFF
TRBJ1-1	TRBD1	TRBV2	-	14	TGTGCCAGCGAACGGGACAGGGTGAACACTGAAGCTTTCTTT	CASERDRVNTEAFF
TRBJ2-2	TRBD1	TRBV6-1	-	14	TGTGCCAGCAGTAGGGACAGATCCACCGGGGAGCTGTTTTTT	CASSRDRSTGELFF
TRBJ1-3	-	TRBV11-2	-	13	TGTGCCAGCAGCTTAGTGGCAGGAAACACCATATATTTT	CASSLVAGNTIYF